This TCR beta chain was sequenced for a study of blood T cell repertoires in COVID-19. Study-level information: PBMCs, B-cell-depleted T cells, or T cells provided the cDNA or gDNA that made up the material.

This table comes from immunoSEQ multiplex PCR, and its TCRdb copy is limited to in-frame clones, with some not included. Among 150,000 or so clones, approximately 90% were seen once, and the ten largest hold 4%. Across about two dozen US areas, participants ranged in age from about 18 to 90 years. Participants' reported clinical history set cohort assignment. CDR1 SQVTM and CDR2 ANQGSEA come from the germline V gene. Trimming cost V 6 bases and J 4 bases; bases outside gene matches: 2. The CDR3 contains 13 residues. The receptor's source is a woman aged 40 to 50 who had been exposed to COVID-19. The chain carries TRBV29-1 and TRBJ2-7; TRBD2 matches 14 bases. Source material: PBMCs or T cells enriched from blood (not recorded which). The CDR3 protein is CSVGLAGGYEQYF. The CDR3 DNA sequence: TGCAGCGTAGGACTAGCGGGAGGTTACGAGCAGTACTTC.